The entry below describes one T cell receptor (beta chain). The antigen remains undetermined. The protocol was immunoSEQ multiplex PCR, while the TCRdb copy is restricted to in-frame clones and leaves out a portion. The sample yields under 2.5 million clones, about 90% seen once. The authors divided CD4+ cells into CD45RA+ naive and CD45RA-negative memory subsets. This sample was taken from a study of shared clonotypes between healthy human individuals. Study observations and caveats: It was expected that sequencing depth would affect clonotype sharing among donors. For naive CD4 cells, roughly 4.8% of clonotypes were shared across a few donors.

The TCR originated in a man younger than 30 in good health. Some clones in this sample may be carry-over from other donors' samples. Specimen: naive CD4+ T cells from PBMCs. Subset described: CD45RA+ positively selected.

CDR3 protein: CASSQVGISNQPQHF. The CDR3 region has the DNA TGTGCCAGCAGCCAAGTAGGCATTAGCAATCAGCCCCAGCATTTT. This chain connects TRBV4-2 to TRBJ1-5; unclear D gene. The germline V gene encodes CDR1 LGHNA and CDR2 YNFKEQ. The germline V and J ends were trimmed by 1 base and 0 bases, with 7 bases remaining between them. The CDR3 consists of 15 residues.